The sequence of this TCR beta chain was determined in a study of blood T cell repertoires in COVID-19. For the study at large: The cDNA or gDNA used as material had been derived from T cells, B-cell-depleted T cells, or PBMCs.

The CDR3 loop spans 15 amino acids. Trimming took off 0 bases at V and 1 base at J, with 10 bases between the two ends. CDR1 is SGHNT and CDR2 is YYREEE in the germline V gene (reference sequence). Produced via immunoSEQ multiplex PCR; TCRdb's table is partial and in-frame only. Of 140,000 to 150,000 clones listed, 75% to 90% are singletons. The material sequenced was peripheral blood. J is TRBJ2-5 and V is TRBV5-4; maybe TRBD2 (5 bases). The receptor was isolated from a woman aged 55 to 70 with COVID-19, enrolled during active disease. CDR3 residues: CASSLGLGSQETQYF. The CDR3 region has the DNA TGTGCCAGCAGCTTGGGTTTGGGGAGCCAAGAGACCCAGTACTTC.